The clone carrying this T cell receptor beta chain was found many times. This sample stems from a study of regulatory T cells in long-lasting Graves disease. With 6 bases removed from V and 5 bases from J, the gap between germline ends came to 10 bases. The CDR3 is made up of 11 amino acids. The germline V gene has CDR1 DFQATT and CDR2 SNEGSKA (reference sequence). Building the TCR beta libraries relied on iRepertoire HTBI primers, and CDR3 regions underwent Arm-PCR. Via MiXCR, TCRdb re-called the multiplex PCR reads, giving one row per CDR3 protein. This sample has roughly 500,000 distinct CDR3 sequences, with around 12% found just once. Time point given: newly diagnosed GD, antithyroid drugs for less than 3 months. There was RNA extracted from PBMCs, and the TCR library was made from it. EDTA tubes received around 9 milliliters of drawn peripheral blood. These data were likewise used in another study, on T cells in Graves' hyperthyroidism and ophthalmopathy. As that study records: Ophthalmopathy was model-predicted a median approximately 6.9 months pre-onset.

The sequenced sample was peripheral blood mononuclear cells (PBMCs), obtained at new diagnosis, from a patient treated with antithyroid drugs. V and J are TRBV20-1 and TRBJ1-1; D may be TRBD1 (5 bases). The sequence derives from a woman under 40 with Graves disease. Written as DNA, the CDR3 is TGCAGTGCAGCAAAGGGGACTGAAGCTTTCTTT. Its protein is CSAAKGTEAFF.